This TCR beta chain originates from a study of T cell repertoires in cytomegalovirus infection. About the study: CMV epitopes, recently identified HLA-C-restricted and well-studied HLA-B-restricted, were used.

TCRdb reprocessed the reads via MiXCR and lists one record per CDR3 protein. The table includes about 340,000 distinct CDR3 sequences, 25% to 30% detected once. This clonotype was seen just once. Antigen: not known. Study-level points and caveats: There were HLA-C-restricted CMV-specific TCR beta clonotypes dominating the ex vivo response. CMV carriers with the relevant HLA were identified by cumulative public TCR beta family frequency.

Source: cultured PBMCs, taken from culture after CMV antigen stimulation. This receptor was identified in a human donor in good health (CMV status not recorded). Some clones in this sample may be carry-over from other donors' samples.

CDR3 loop: CASSQVSGRAGETQYF. For the CDR3, the DNA is TGTGCCAGCAGCCAAGTTAGCGGGAGGGCAGGAGAGACCCAGTACTTC. The rearrangement links TRBV4-2 to TRBJ2-5; TRBD2 aligns across 11 bases. Germline assignment: CDR1 LGHNA and CDR2 YNFKEQ. J was trimmed by 4 bases and V by 1 base; bases with no gene match: 5. This CDR3 contains 16 residues.